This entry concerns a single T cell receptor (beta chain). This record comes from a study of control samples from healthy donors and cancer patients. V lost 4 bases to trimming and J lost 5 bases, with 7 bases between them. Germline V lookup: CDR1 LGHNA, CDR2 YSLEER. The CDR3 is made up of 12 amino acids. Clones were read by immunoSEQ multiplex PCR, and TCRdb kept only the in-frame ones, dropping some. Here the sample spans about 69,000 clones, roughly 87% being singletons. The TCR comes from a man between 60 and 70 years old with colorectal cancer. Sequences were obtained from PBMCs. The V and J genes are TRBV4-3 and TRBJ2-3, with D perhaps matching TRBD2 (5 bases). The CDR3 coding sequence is TGCGCCAGCAGCCTCCGGGGAGATACGCAGTATTTT. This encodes CASSLRGDTQYF.